The 28 T cell receptor beta chains given below trace back to one sample, sequenced in a study of cytomegalovirus exposure and HLA in healthy donors. Use of 60 Vbeta and 13 Jbeta primers characterized the PCR. The assay was immunoSEQ multiplex PCR, and TCRdb's table has in-frame clones only and misses some. The sample carries 90,000 to 120,000 clones, roughly 80% recorded once. Sequenced sample: PBMCs. These receptors came from a man aged 30 to 45 in good health and CMV-seronegative.

V and J are TRBV30 and TRBJ1-6; 9 bases are a match to TRBD1. Germline CDR1 and CDR2: GTSNPN and SVGIG (reference sequence). This CDR3 region has 17 residues. The V and J ends lost 2 bases and 9 bases, in that order; junction bases with no gene match: 14. CDR3 in DNA: TGTGCCTGGAGTCCACAGGGGGCGGCCTCGGGGGGTTCACCCCTCCACTTT. Translating gives CAWSPQGAASGGSPLHF.

J is TRBJ2-7 and V is TRBV9; D uncertain. The CDR3 spans 13 residues. Trimming shortened V by 3 bases and J by 3 bases, and 10 bases separated the two germline ends. Germline CDR1 is SGDLS and CDR2 is YYNGEE. The CDR3 nucleotides are TGTGCCAGCAGCGCCGGGTGGAGCTACGAGCAGTACTTC. Residues: CASSAGWSYEQYF.

The chain links TRBV28 to TRBJ2-5, with unresolved D. This CDR3 spans 13 amino acids. Germline CDR1 MDHEN, CDR2 SYDVKM. V lost 5 bases, J lost 5 bases, and 12 bases lay in between. The CDR3 nucleotides read TGTGCCAGCAGTCCCCTAATACAGGAGACCCAGTACTTC. As protein: CASSPLIQETQYF.

The chain is built from TRBV4-1 and TRBJ2-1; 10 bases map to TRBD2. V lost 2 bases and J lost 6; bases outside the gene matches: 4. CDR1 is MGHRA and CDR2 is YSYEKL in the germline V gene. This CDR3 has 15 residues. CDR3 DNA sequence: TGCGCCAGCAGCCAACTAGCGGGAGCCCTCAATGAGCAGTTCTTC. It translates to CASSQLAGALNEQFF.

The chain links TRBV30 to TRBJ2-6; D possibly corresponds to TRBD2 (6 bases). The CDR3 sequence is 17 residues long. Germline V gives CDR1 GTSNPN, CDR2 SVGIG (reference sequence). Trimming took off 7 bases at V and 1 base at J, with 20 bases between the two ends. CDR3 nucleotide sequence: TGTGCCTCGCGACGGGGACTGACCTTATCTGGGGCCAACGTCCTGACTTTC. It encodes CASRRGLTLSGANVLTF.

The chain joins TRBV9 to TRBJ2-3, with 8 bases that match TRBD2. Germline values: CDR1 SGDLS, CDR2 YYNGEE. The CDR3 is 16 amino acids. The J segment lost 4 bases and the V segment lost 0 bases, leaving 7 bases of the junction unmatched. The CDR3, as DNA: TGTGCCAGCAGCGTAGTGGTCCGGGGGGGCCCAGATACGCAGTATTTT. This gives the protein CASSVVVRGGPDTQYF. The full variable domain, in which reference TRBV9 and TRBJ2-3 provide the parts outside the CDR3, is DSGVTQTPKHLITATGQRVTLRCSPRSGDLSVYWYQQSLDQGLQFLIQYYNGEERAKGNILERFSAQQFPDLHSELNLSSLELGDSALYFCASSVVVRGGPDTQYFGPGTRLTVL.

There are a few counts of this clone. The rearrangement links TRBV6-1 to TRBJ1-5; perhaps TRBD1 as D (5 bases). V was trimmed by 5 bases and J by 1 base, leaving 9 bases between them. The CDR3 spans 14 residues. Germline CDR1 is MNHNS and CDR2 is SASEGT. The CDR3 here is CASSPDSSNQPQHF. CDR3 sequence (DNA): TGTGCCAGCAGTCCTGACAGCAGCAATCAGCCCCAGCATTTT.

This clone was observed a handful of times. The genes are TRBV30 and TRBJ2-7; D possibly corresponds to TRBD1 (7 bases). The germline V gene has CDR1 GTSNPN and CDR2 SVGIG (reference sequence). The V end was cut by 2 bases, the J end by 6 bases, with 14 bases between. The CDR3 has 13 amino acids. The chain's CDR3 is CAWSKRQGGEQYF. The CDR3 DNA reads as TGTGCCTGGAGTAAAAGACAGGGAGGCGAGCAGTACTTC.

The chain links TRBV2 to TRBJ2-2, with D unclear. V dropped 7 bases and J dropped 3 bases, with 6 bases sitting between them. In germline, CDR1 is SNHLY, CDR2 FYNNEI. CDR3 length equals 12 residues. In nucleotides, the CDR3 is TGTGCCAGCAACCTAGACACCGGGGAGCTGTTTTTT. Translating it yields CASNLDTGELFF.

The DNA of the CDR3 is TGCGCCAGCAGCACACAGGGTCGGCAGCTTGACGAGCAGTACTTC. This sequence encodes CASSTQGRQLDEQYF. V usage is TRBV4-1 and J usage is TRBJ2-7, with a tentative D call TRBD1 (6 bases). With 5 bases removed from V and 5 bases from J, the gap between germline ends came to 19 bases. Germline CDR1 reads MGHRA; CDR2 reads YSYEKL. The CDR3 runs 15 residues.

The CDR3 DNA is TGTGCCAGCAGCTTCCTAGCGGGAGGGAGCACAGATACGCAGTATTTT. Amino acids: CASSFLAGGSTDTQYF. This chain links TRBV11-2 with TRBJ2-3, with 12 bases matching TRBD2. Per the germline V gene, CDR1 is SGHAT and CDR2 is FQNNGV. V gave up 3 bases and J gave up 0 bases; unmatched junction bases: 1. The CDR3 totals 16 residues.

V is TRBV10-3 and J is TRBJ1-2, with a weak D call TRBD1 (5 bases). V was cut by 8 bases and J by 7 bases, with 20 bases left in between. CDR1 and CDR2 (germline): ENHRY, SYGVKD. There are 14 residues in the CDR3. Written as DNA, the CDR3 is TGTGCCATCTTCAGCCCCCGGACACAATTTGGCTACACCTTC. Translation: CAIFSPRTQFGYTF.

The chain is built from TRBV6-5 and TRBJ1-1; 7 positions match TRBD1. The germline V gene has CDR1 MNHEY and CDR2 SVGAGI. CDR3 length: 15 amino acids. After removal of 5 bases from V and 0 bases from J, the junction contained 6 bases not matched to a gene. In nucleotides, the CDR3 is TGTGCCAGCAGTCCGCCACAGGGGATGAACACTGAAGCTTTCTTT. Amino acid sequence: CASSPPQGMNTEAFF.

The rearrangement links TRBV30 to TRBJ1-5; 7 bases map to TRBD1. Trimming took 2 bases from V and 3 from J; bases not matched to a gene: 4. The CDR3 spans 14 residues. In germline, CDR1 is GTSNPN, CDR2 SVGIG (reference sequence). This CDR3 is CAWSTGTVNQPQHF. The CDR3 DNA reads as TGTGCCTGGAGTACGGGGACAGTCAATCAGCCCCAGCATTTT.

The chain employs TRBV5-4 and TRBJ1-1, with 7 bases aligning to TRBD1. Germline V gene sequence: CDR1 SGHNT, CDR2 YYREEE (reference sequence). This CDR3 is built from 14 residues. V lost 1 base, J lost 5 bases, and 5 bases stayed unmatched. The CDR3 reads CASSLMGRGTEAFF. CDR3 nucleotides: TGTGCCAGCAGCTTGATGGGCAGGGGGACTGAAGCTTTCTTT. The full variable domain, its missing parts supplied by reference TRBV5-4 and TRBJ1-1, is ETGVTQSPTHLIKTRGQQVTLRCSSQSGHNTVSWYQQALGQGPQFIFQYYREEENGRGNFPPRFSGLQFPNYSSELNVNALELDDSALYLCASSLMGRGTEAFFGQGTRLTVV.

The V and J genes are TRBV25-1 and TRBJ2-3; a weak D match, TRBD2 (6 bases). Trimming took off 6 bases at V and 0 bases at J, with 13 bases between the two ends. The germline CDR1 and CDR2 sequences are MGHDK and SYGVNS. CDR3 length equals 15 residues. The CDR3 here is CASRAGLMSTDTQYF. DNA of the CDR3: TGTGCCAGCAGGGCGGGACTCATGAGCACAGATACGCAGTATTTT.

The chain couples TRBV11-1 to TRBJ2-3; 7 nucleotides line up with TRBD2. The CDR3 consists of 14 residues. In germline, CDR1 is SGHAT, CDR2 FQDESV (reference sequence). Trimming removed 3 bases from V and 4 bases from J; junction bases left unmatched: 4. CDR3 sequence: CASSFGTMPDTQYF. The CDR3 region has the DNA TGTGCCAGCAGCTTCGGGACTATGCCAGATACGCAGTATTTT.

The genes are TRBV25-1 and TRBJ1-2; D perhaps matches TRBD1 (6 bases). The CDR3 runs to 15 residues. Per the germline V gene, CDR1 is MGHDK and CDR2 is SYGVNS. The V end was cut by 7 bases, the J end by 0 bases, with 15 bases between. Written as DNA, the CDR3 is TGTGCCAGCACCGCAGGTGGACAGTCTAACTATGGCTACACCTTC. Its translation: CASTAGGQSNYGYTF.

The V and J genes are TRBV6-5 and TRBJ2-3; no definite D call. The CDR3 has 12 residues. CDR1 is MNHEY and CDR2 is SVGAGI in the germline V gene. V dropped 4 bases and J dropped 2 bases, with 4 bases sitting between them. CDR3 DNA: TGTGCCAGCAGTTCCCTCACAGATACGCAGTATTTT. It yields the protein CASSSLTDTQYF.

The chain recombines TRBV30 with TRBJ1-1, with 7 bases lining up with TRBD1. This CDR3 has 14 amino acids. Germline V CDR1 and CDR2: GTSNPN, SVGIG (reference sequence). J was trimmed by 2 bases and V by 3 bases; bases with no gene match: 6. The CDR3 region has the DNA TGTGCCTGGAGACAAAGGACAGGCAACACTGAAGCTTTCTTT. It specifies CAWRQRTGNTEAFF.

The rearrangement joins TRBV5-6 to TRBJ2-5, with D possibly TRBD2 on 7 matching bases. CDR3 length: 15 amino acids. The ends were cut back, 4 bases at V and 1 base at J, with 14 bases in the middle. In germline, CDR1 is SGHDT, CDR2 YYEEEE. CDR3 sequence: CASSTRGGFQETQYF. In DNA, the CDR3 is TGTGCCAGCAGCACGAGGGGGGGTTTCCAAGAGACCCAGTACTTC. The entire variable domain, with the rest obtained from reference TRBV5-6 and TRBJ2-5, is as follows: DAGVTQSPTHLIKTRGQQVTLRCSPKSGHDTVSWYQQALGQGPQFIFQYYEEEERQRGNFPDRFSGHQFPNYSSELNVNALLLGDSALYLCASSTRGGFQETQYFGPGTRLLVL.

This clone was seen more than once but under ten times. The rearrangement uses TRBV28 and TRBJ1-5, with a possible D match to TRBD1 (5 bases). The V gene lost 5 bases and the J gene lost 7 bases, with 12 bases spanning the gap. The CDR3 extends over 13 amino acids. From germline, CDR1 is MDHEN and CDR2 SYDVKM. The CDR3 DNA is TGTGCCAGCAGTCCGGGGGGAAGGCAGCCCCAGCATTTT. As protein: CASSPGGRQPQHF. The full variable domain, completed using reference TRBV28 and TRBJ1-5, is DVKVTQSSRYLVKRTGEKVFLECVQDMDHENMFWYRQDPGLGLRLIYFSYDVKMKEKGDIPEGYSVSREKKERFSLILESASTNQTSMYLCASSPGGRQPQHFGDGTRLSIL.

This sequence joins TRBV13 and TRBJ2-7, with 8 bases fitting TRBD2. V shed 0 bases and J 2 bases; nucleotides not matched to a gene: 9. The CDR3 has 17 residues. Germline V gene lookup returns CDR1 PRHDT and CDR2 FYEKMQ (reference sequence). CDR3 in amino acids: CASSLGLTSGTTYEQYF. The CDR3 bases are TGTGCCAGCAGCTTAGGCCTAACTAGCGGAACCACCTACGAGCAGTACTTC.

This rearrangement joins TRBV6-1 to TRBJ1-2; TRBD1 matches at 9 bases. Trimming removed 3 bases from V and 4 bases from J; junction bases left unmatched: 9. This CDR3 is 16 amino acids long. CDR1 and CDR2 from the germline V gene are MNHNS and SASEGT. The CDR3 DNA reads TGTGCCAGCAGTGACACGGGACAGGGCAAGGCCTATGGCTACACCTTC. This codes for CASSDTGQGKAYGYTF.

The rearrangement joins TRBV19 to TRBJ1-5; D not certain. The CDR3 loop spans 15 amino acids. Trimming shortened V by 1 base and J by 1 base, and 8 bases separated the two germline ends. Germline CDR1 reads LNHDA; CDR2 reads SQIVND (reference sequence). CDR3 region: CASSIVEGSNQPQHF. In nucleotides, the CDR3 is TGTGCCAGTAGTATAGTTGAGGGAAGCAATCAGCCCCAGCATTTT.

The rearrangement uses TRBV30 and TRBJ2-3, with D possibly TRBD2 on 6 matching bases. Germline CDR1 reads GTSNPN; CDR2 reads SVGIG (reference sequence). There are 19 residues in the CDR3. V lost 3 bases and J lost 0, with 25 bases in between. The CDR3 DNA reads as TGTGCCTGGAGAGTGTCTCGGGCGGGAACCTTATCTAGCACAGATACGCAGTATTTT. Residues: CAWRVSRAGTLSSTDTQYF. The full variable domain, in which reference TRBV30 and TRBJ2-3 provide the parts outside the CDR3, is SQTIHQWPATLVQPVGSPLSLECTVEGTSNPNLYWYRQAAGRGLQLLFYSVGIGQISSEVPQNLSASRPQDRQFILSSKKLLLSDSGFYLCAWRVSRAGTLSSTDTQYFGPGTRLTVL.

V gene TRBV2 combines with J gene TRBJ2-7; 12 bases fit TRBD2. CDR3 length equals 22 residues. The germline V gene encodes CDR1 SNHLY and CDR2 FYNNEI. V shed 9 bases and J 0 bases; nucleotides not matched to a gene: 27. CDR3 region: CARSGTRNGGLAGKNSSYEQYF. DNA for the CDR3: TGTGCCAGGTCCGGGACACGCAATGGGGGACTAGCGGGCAAAAATAGCTCCTACGAGCAGTACTTC.

V and J are TRBV9 and TRBJ1-4; TRBD1 matches 7 bases. V trimming: 3 bases; J trimming: 3 bases; junction bases outside the gene matches: 11. Germline V lookup: CDR1 SGDLS, CDR2 YYNGEE. The CDR3 contains 17 residues. The CDR3 region has the DNA TGTGCCAGCAGCGGTGAGGGGACAGACGCGGCTAATGAAAAACTGTTTTTT. This encodes CASSGEGTDAANEKLFF.